The rows below give T cell receptor beta chains drawn from one sample of a study of OX40 agonist ivuxolimab in advanced cancers. Some clones are missing from TCRdb's copy, which holds only in-frame ones; the method was immunoSEQ multiplex PCR. Seen here are roughly 17,000 clones, roughly nine tenths observed once, and the top ten hold about 25%. Sequencing used CD4+ or CD8+ T cells sorted from blood, obtained in a trial of the OX40 agonist ivuxolimab. The receptors were gathered from an adult with an advanced solid tumor such as melanoma, head and neck, liver or kidney cancer. The CDR3 runs from the conserved cysteine through the conserved F or W. The order of the fields is CDR3 protein, CDR3 DNA, D gene, J gene, clone size, V gene. A D gene is named only where the DNA matches it firmly. Only some rows state a clone size, as once, few, many or a class for expanded clones.

CDR3aa: CASSYRTASSYEQYF
CDR3nt: TGCGCCAGCAGCTATCGGACAGCATCGTCCTACGAGCAGTACTTC
d_gene: .
j_gene: TRBJ2-7
abundance: .
v_gene: TRBV4-1

CDR3aa: CASSPGQGGTNEKLFF
CDR3nt: TGTGCCAGCAGCCCTGGACAGGGAGGAACTAATGAAAAACTGTTTTTT
d_gene: TRBD1
j_gene: TRBJ1-4
abundance: .
v_gene: TRBV5-5

CDR3aa: CASSEESRVSNTEAFF
CDR3nt: TGTGCCAGCAGTGAAGAATCCCGGGTGTCGAACACTGAAGCTTTCTTT
d_gene: .
j_gene: TRBJ1-1
abundance: .
v_gene: TRBV6-1

CDR3aa: CASSQGTSNCQETQYF
CDR3nt: TGTGCCAGCAGCCAAGGGACTAGCAATTGCCAAGAGACCCAGTACTTC
d_gene: .
j_gene: TRBJ2-5
abundance: .
v_gene: TRBV21-1

CDR3aa: CASATGQPRGYGYTF
CDR3nt: TGTGCCAGCGCAACGGGACAGCCCAGAGGATATGGCTACACCTTC
d_gene: TRBD1
j_gene: TRBJ1-2
abundance: .
v_gene: TRBV10-3

CDR3aa: CASSVATQGYGYTF
CDR3nt: TGTGCCAGCAGTGTGGCCACACAGGGATATGGCTACACCTTC
d_gene: .
j_gene: TRBJ1-2
abundance: .
v_gene: TRBV2

CDR3aa: CASSQELIYEQYF
CDR3nt: TGTGCCAGCAGCCAAGAACTGATCTACGAGCAGTACTTC
d_gene: .
j_gene: TRBJ2-7
abundance: .
v_gene: TRBV14

CDR3aa: CASRRWTGRQETQYF
CDR3nt: TGCGCCAGCAGACGTTGGACAGGGCGGCAAGAGACCCAGTACTTC
d_gene: TRBD1
j_gene: TRBJ2-5
abundance: .
v_gene: TRBV5-1

CDR3aa: CARSLVNMTESGNTIYF
CDR3nt: TGTGCCAGAAGCCTGGTGAACATGACAGAATCTGGAAACACCATATATTTT
d_gene: .
j_gene: TRBJ1-3
abundance: .
v_gene: TRBV5-3

CDR3aa: CASSVYGHSGNTIYF
CDR3nt: TGTGCCAGCAGCGTATATGGCCACTCTGGAAACACCATATATTTT
d_gene: .
j_gene: TRBJ1-3
abundance: .
v_gene: TRBV9

CDR3aa: CASSPGLYQETQYF
CDR3nt: TGTGCCAGCAGTCCCGGCCTGTACCAAGAGACCCAGTACTTC
d_gene: .
j_gene: TRBJ2-5
abundance: .
v_gene: TRBV2

CDR3aa: CASSFEGGSMGTDTQYF
CDR3nt: TGTGCCAGCAGTTTCGAGGGGGGTTCGATGGGGACGGATACGCAGTATTTT
d_gene: .
j_gene: TRBJ2-3
abundance: .
v_gene: TRBV28

CDR3aa: CASSSLDSLINEQFF
CDR3nt: TGTGCCAGCAGCTCCCTAGATTCCCTTATCAATGAGCAGTTCTTC
d_gene: .
j_gene: TRBJ2-1
abundance: .
v_gene: TRBV5-4

CDR3aa: CASSVPSREPDTGELFF
CDR3nt: TGTGCCAGCAGCGTACCCTCGCGGGAGCCAGACACCGGGGAGCTGTTTTTT
d_gene: TRBD2
j_gene: TRBJ2-2
abundance: .
v_gene: TRBV9

CDR3aa: CASTSLGSYNEQFF
CDR3nt: TGTGCCAGCACCTCCCTTGGCTCCTACAATGAGCAGTTCTTC
d_gene: .
j_gene: TRBJ2-1
abundance: .
v_gene: TRBV7-3

CDR3aa: CASSGHPGNYGYTF
CDR3nt: TGTGCCAGCAGTGGACACCCTGGGAACTATGGCTACACCTTC
d_gene: .
j_gene: TRBJ1-2
abundance: .
v_gene: TRBV6-5

CDR3aa: CASSELTGDEQYF
CDR3nt: TGTGCCAGTAGCGAACTAACCGGGGATGAGCAGTACTTC
d_gene: .
j_gene: TRBJ2-7
abundance: .
v_gene: TRBV19

CDR3aa: CAWRQAPGYF
CDR3nt: TGTGCCTGGAGACAGGCCCCGGGGTATTTT
d_gene: .
j_gene: TRBJ2-3
abundance: once
v_gene: TRBV30

CDR3aa: CASTEGTGNNYGYTF
CDR3nt: TGTGCCAGCACCGAAGGGACAGGGAACAACTATGGCTACACCTTC
d_gene: TRBD1
j_gene: TRBJ1-2
abundance: .
v_gene: TRBV9

CDR3aa: CASSPGSPNTEAFF
CDR3nt: TGTGCCAGCAGTCCAGGGTCACCTAACACTGAAGCTTTCTTT
d_gene: .
j_gene: TRBJ1-1
abundance: once
v_gene: TRBV27

CDR3aa: CASSPSLADSQYF
CDR3nt: TGTGCCAGCAGCCCAAGCCTAGCGGATTCTCAGTACTTC
d_gene: TRBD2
j_gene: TRBJ2-7
abundance: .
v_gene: TRBV7-7

CDR3aa: CASSLEVNYGYTF
CDR3nt: TGCGCCAGCAGCTTGGAGGTTAACTATGGCTACACCTTC
d_gene: .
j_gene: TRBJ1-2
abundance: .
v_gene: TRBV5-1

CDR3aa: CASSEFYSYEQYF
CDR3nt: TGTGCCAGCAGTGAATTCTATTCCTACGAGCAGTACTTC
d_gene: .
j_gene: TRBJ2-7
abundance: .
v_gene: TRBV25-1

CDR3aa: CASGEWGDNSPLHF
CDR3nt: TGTGCTAGTGGTGAATGGGGGGATAATTCACCCCTCCACTTT
d_gene: .
j_gene: TRBJ1-6
abundance: .
v_gene: TRBV12-5

CDR3aa: CASSVGSGTTEAFF
CDR3nt: TGTGCCAGCAGCGTAGGATCGGGGACCACTGAAGCTTTCTTT
d_gene: .
j_gene: TRBJ1-1
abundance: .
v_gene: TRBV9

CDR3aa: CASSISGGAADTQYF
CDR3nt: TGTGCCAGCAGTATCAGCGGGGGGGCAGCAGATACGCAGTATTTT
d_gene: TRBD2
j_gene: TRBJ2-3
abundance: .
v_gene: TRBV7-9

CDR3aa: CASSPIGSSYEQYF
CDR3nt: TGTGCCAGCAGTCCCATAGGGAGCTCCTACGAGCAGTACTTC
d_gene: .
j_gene: TRBJ2-7
abundance: .
v_gene: TRBV27

CDR3aa: CASKLGVFNNQPQHF
CDR3nt: TGTGCCAGCAAGTTAGGGGTATTTAACAATCAGCCCCAGCATTTT
d_gene: .
j_gene: TRBJ1-5
abundance: .
v_gene: TRBV6-1

CDR3aa: CASSTLGNYGYTF
CDR3nt: TGTGCCAGCAGTACCCTAGGCAACTATGGCTACACCTTC
d_gene: .
j_gene: TRBJ1-2
abundance: medium-sized
v_gene: TRBV27

CDR3aa: CARSLAPGGAEVYNEQFF
CDR3nt: TGTGCCAGAAGCTTAGCCCCCGGGGGGGCAGAAGTATACAATGAGCAGTTCTTC
d_gene: .
j_gene: TRBJ2-1
abundance: .
v_gene: TRBV7-5

CDR3aa: CASSWGTGAYNEQFF
CDR3nt: TGTGCCAGCAGCTGGGGGACAGGGGCGTACAATGAGCAGTTCTTC
d_gene: TRBD1
j_gene: TRBJ2-1
abundance: .
v_gene: TRBV5-6

CDR3aa: CASSFPDPAGQETQYF
CDR3nt: TGTGCCAGCAGTTTCCCGGACCCCGCGGGCCAAGAGACCCAGTACTTC
d_gene: .
j_gene: TRBJ2-5
abundance: .
v_gene: TRBV6-5

CDR3aa: CASSETSGNSPLHF
CDR3nt: TGTGCCAGCAGCGAGACCTCGGGTAATTCACCCCTCCACTTT
d_gene: .
j_gene: TRBJ1-6
abundance: .
v_gene: TRBV4-2

CDR3aa: CASSAAGGTDTQYF
CDR3nt: TGCGCCAGCAGCGCAGCGGGGGGAACAGATACGCAGTATTTT
d_gene: TRBD2
j_gene: TRBJ2-3
abundance: .
v_gene: TRBV5-1

CDR3aa: CASSWTAAGANVLTF
CDR3nt: TGCGCCAGCAGCTGGACAGCGGCTGGGGCCAACGTCCTGACTTTC
d_gene: .
j_gene: TRBJ2-6
abundance: .
v_gene: TRBV5-1

CDR3aa: CASSLNQGYTEAFF
CDR3nt: TGTGCCAGCAGTCTAAATCAGGGTTATACTGAAGCTTTCTTT
d_gene: .
j_gene: TRBJ1-1
abundance: .
v_gene: TRBV27

CDR3aa: CASSVEGYGYTF
CDR3nt: TGTGCCAGCAGCGTAGAGGGGTATGGCTACACCTTC
d_gene: .
j_gene: TRBJ1-2
abundance: .
v_gene: TRBV13

CDR3aa: CASNSGTEAGELFF
CDR3nt: TGTGCCAGCAACTCCGGGACAGAAGCCGGGGAGCTGTTTTTT
d_gene: TRBD1
j_gene: TRBJ2-2
abundance: .
v_gene: TRBV9

CDR3aa: CASSVVGNQPQHF
CDR3nt: TGTGCCAGCAGTGTTGTGGGTAACCAGCCCCAGCATTTT
d_gene: .
j_gene: TRBJ1-5
abundance: few
v_gene: TRBV2

CDR3aa: CASSLWPMGTERGDEQYF
CDR3nt: TGTGCCAGCAGCTTATGGCCCATGGGGACGGAAAGGGGAGATGAGCAGTACTTC
d_gene: .
j_gene: TRBJ2-7
abundance: once
v_gene: TRBV7-3

CDR3aa: CASSRLPGQGGDQETQYF
CDR3nt: TGTGCCAGCAGTCGCCTACCGGGACAGGGGGGCGACCAAGAGACCCAGTACTTC
d_gene: TRBD1
j_gene: TRBJ2-5
abundance: .
v_gene: TRBV27

CDR3aa: CASSLKRGGGGELFF
CDR3nt: TGTGCCAGCAGCCTTAAGCGGGGGGGCGGCGGGGAGCTGTTTTTT
d_gene: TRBD2
j_gene: TRBJ2-2
abundance: .
v_gene: TRBV4-2

CDR3aa: CASSFGQGADEQYF
CDR3nt: TGTGCCAGCAGCTTTGGACAGGGGGCCGACGAGCAGTACTTC
d_gene: TRBD1
j_gene: TRBJ2-7
abundance: .
v_gene: TRBV5-6

CDR3aa: CASSPPSLAPEAFF
CDR3nt: TGTGCCAGCAGTCCTCCGTCCCTAGCGCCTGAAGCTTTCTTT
d_gene: .
j_gene: TRBJ1-1
abundance: .
v_gene: TRBV7-9

CDR3aa: CASSESRGTGENQPQHF
CDR3nt: TGTGCCAGCAGTGAATCCCGAGGGACAGGGGAAAATCAGCCCCAGCATTTT
d_gene: TRBD1
j_gene: TRBJ1-5
abundance: .
v_gene: TRBV25-1

CDR3aa: CASSFEASYEQYF
CDR3nt: TGTGCCAGCAGCTTTGAGGCCTCCTACGAGCAGTACTTC
d_gene: .
j_gene: TRBJ2-7
abundance: .
v_gene: TRBV12-1

CDR3aa: CASSFTLRGSSYNEQFF
CDR3nt: TGTGCCAGCAGTTTCACACTGAGGGGGAGCTCCTACAATGAGCAGTTCTTC
d_gene: .
j_gene: TRBJ2-1
abundance: .
v_gene: TRBV27

CDR3aa: CASSPTGIGSPLHF
CDR3nt: TGTGCCAGCAGCCCGACAGGCATTGGCTCACCCCTCCACTTT
d_gene: .
j_gene: TRBJ1-6
abundance: .
v_gene: TRBV5-8

CDR3aa: CASSQANSIAYEQYF
CDR3nt: TGTGCCAGCAGCCAAGCTAACAGCATAGCCTACGAGCAGTACTTC
d_gene: .
j_gene: TRBJ2-7
abundance: .
v_gene: TRBV14

CDR3aa: CASSPRLSGGPNEQFF
CDR3nt: TGTGCCAGCAGCCCCCGGTTGTCGGGGGGGCCGAATGAGCAGTTCTTC
d_gene: TRBD2
j_gene: TRBJ2-1
abundance: .
v_gene: TRBV7-9